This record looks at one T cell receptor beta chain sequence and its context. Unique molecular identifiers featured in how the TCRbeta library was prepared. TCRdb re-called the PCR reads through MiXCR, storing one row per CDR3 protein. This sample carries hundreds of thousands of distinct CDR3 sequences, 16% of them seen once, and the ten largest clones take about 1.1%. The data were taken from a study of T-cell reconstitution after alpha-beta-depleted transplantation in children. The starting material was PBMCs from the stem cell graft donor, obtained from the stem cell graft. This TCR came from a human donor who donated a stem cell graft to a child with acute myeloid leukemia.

The CDR3 region is CASSLGDRGMNTEAFF. CDR3 in DNA: TGCGCCAGCAGCTTGGGGGACAGGGGAATGAACACTGAAGCTTTCTTT. This sequence joins TRBV5-1 and TRBJ1-1; TRBD1 aligns across 10 bases. V lost 0 bases and J lost 0; bases outside the gene matches: 2. The CDR3 has 16 residues. Per germline, CDR1 SGHRS and CDR2 YFSETQ.